This is a list of T cell receptor beta chains from one sample in a study of blood T cell repertoires in COVID-19. The method was immunoSEQ multiplex PCR; TCRdb's version includes in-frame clones alone and lacks a portion of them. This table holds about 200,000 clones, 85% found once. Specimen: PBMCs or T cells enriched from blood (not recorded which). The receptors stem from a middle-aged man who had recovered from COVID-19. The CDR3 runs from the conserved cysteine through the conserved F or W. Each record gives: D gene, J gene, V gene, clone size, CDR3 protein, CDR3 DNA. D genes are given only for firm matches. The listing skips clone size in some rows; elsewhere it reads once, few, many or a size class.

>NA|TRBJ1-2|TRBV28|NA
CASRPWAGNYGYTF
TGTGCCAGCCGTCCTTGGGCGGGTAACTATGGCTACACCTTC
>TRBD2|TRBJ2-1|TRBV3-1/TRBV3-2|NA
CASSELAGGPYNEQFF
TGTGCCAGCAGCGAGCTAGCGGGGGGCCCCTACAATGAGCAGTTCTTC
>NA|TRBJ1-1|TRBV6-5|NA
CASSPSFLYPEAFF
TGTGCCAGCAGCCCCTCCTTTTTGTATCCTGAAGCTTTCTTT
>TRBD1|TRBJ1-6|TRBV25-1|NA
CASSAKGAANSPLHF
TGTGCCAGCAGTGCCAAGGGGGCAGCCAATTCACCCCTCCACTTT
>NA|TRBJ1-1|TRBV29-1|NA
CSVVGQGGNTEAFF
TGCAGCGTTGTAGGGCAGGGCGGCAACACTGAAGCTTTCTTT
>TRBD2|TRBJ2-1|TRBV6-5|NA
CASSSLGLAGRGEQFF
TGTGCCAGCAGTTCGCTGGGACTAGCGGGAAGGGGTGAGCAGTTCTTC
>NA|TRBJ2-7|TRBV7-8|NA
CASSLGISGFYEQYF
TGTGCCAGCAGCTTAGGTATTAGCGGCTTTTACGAGCAGTACTTC
>TRBD1|TRBJ1-4|TRBV5-6|NA
CASSLGQGTSATNEKLFF
TGTGCCAGCAGCTTGGGACAGGGGACGTCTGCAACTAATGAAAAACTGTTTTTT
>NA|TRBJ2-7|TRBV10-3|NA
CAIKLLESGEQYF
TGTGCCATCAAGCTTCTTGAATCGGGCGAGCAGTACTTC
>NA|TRBJ2-2|TRBV19|few
CASSRAGSANTGELFF
TGTGCCAGTAGTAGGGCGGGGAGCGCGAACACCGGGGAGCTGTTTTTT
>TRBD1|TRBJ1-2|TRBV30|NA
CAWRTSGAGGFGGYTF
TGTGCCTGGAGGACATCGGGGGCAGGGGGCTTCGGTGGCTACACCTTC
>NA|TRBJ1-3|TRBV6-5|NA
CASSYSLNTIYF
TGTGCCAGCAGTTACTCTCTGAACACCATATATTTT
>TRBD1|TRBJ1-4|TRBV28|NA
CAHRGRINEKLFF
TGTGCCCATAGGGGGCGTATTAATGAAAAACTGTTTTTT
>NA|TRBJ2-7|TRBV4-1|NA
CASSQEFTISYEQYF
TGCGCCAGCAGCCAAGAATTCACAATATCCTACGAGCAGTACTTC
>TRBD2|TRBJ2-7|TRBV2|NA
CASRPPGLASGGPEQYF
TGTGCCAGCAGGCCACCGGGACTAGCGTCCGGCGGGCCCGAGCAGTACTTC
>NA|TRBJ1-6|TRBV19|NA
CASSRQTNSPLHF
TGTGCCAGTAGCCGACAGACCAATTCACCCCTCCACTTT
>TRBD1|TRBJ2-1|TRBV5-1|NA
CASSPQGAVGEQFF
TGCGCCAGCAGCCCCCAGGGGGCAGTGGGTGAGCAGTTCTTC
>TRBD2|TRBJ2-5|TRBV4-2|NA
CASSQGIAGVGETQYF
TGTGCCAGCAGCCAAGGAATAGCGGGAGTGGGAGAGACCCAGTACTTC
>NA|TRBJ2-1|TRBV21-1|NA
CASPRTTSYNEQFF
TGTGCCAGCCCTCGGACTACCTCCTACAATGAGCAGTTCTTC
>TRBD2|TRBJ2-3|TRBV2|NA
CASRLAGAISTDTQYF
TGTGCCAGCCGGCTAGCGGGAGCTATAAGCACAGATACGCAGTATTTT
>TRBD2|TRBJ2-7|TRBV5-4|NA
CASSWDGGAGYSYEQYF
TGTGCCAGCAGCTGGGACGGCGGAGCGGGGTATTCCTACGAGCAGTACTTC
>TRBD2|TRBJ2-1|TRBV2|NA
CASSELAGIFSYNEQFF
TGTGCCAGCAGTGAACTAGCGGGCATCTTCTCCTACAATGAGCAGTTCTTC
>TRBD2|TRBJ2-7|TRBV13|NA
CASSLGPSGSYEQYF
TGTGCCAGCAGCTTAGGCCCTAGCGGGAGCTACGAGCAGTACTTC
>TRBD1|TRBJ1-1|TRBV7-2|NA
CASSLGDRVRDTEAFF
TGTGCCAGCAGCTTGGGGGACAGGGTTCGGGACACTGAAGCTTTCTTT
>TRBD2|TRBJ2-1|TRBV11-2|NA
CASSFNRLAGVGEQFF
TGTGCCAGCAGCTTTAATCGTTTAGCGGGAGTAGGTGAGCAGTTCTTC
>NA|TRBJ1-1|TRBV14|NA
CASSLLPGITPDTEAFF
TGTGCCAGCAGCCTTTTACCAGGGATAACTCCGGACACTGAAGCTTTCTTT
>TRBD1|TRBJ1-5|TRBV5-4|NA
CASSTDRVNQPQHF
TGTGCCAGCAGCACGGACAGGGTCAATCAGCCCCAGCATTTT
>NA|TRBJ2-5|TRBV18|NA
CASSPTVAGWMETQYF
TGTGCCAGCTCACCGACTGTGGCAGGGTGGATGGAGACCCAGTACTTC
>TRBD1|TRBJ2-7|TRBV5-4|NA
CASSLLHRGLTHEQYF
TGTGCCAGCAGCTTGTTACACAGGGGGCTGACCCACGAGCAGTACTTC
>TRBD1|TRBJ1-2|TRBV25-1|NA
CASSGTGGATNYGYTF
TGTGCCAGCAGTGGGACAGGGGGTGCTACTAACTATGGCTACACCTTC
>NA|TRBJ1-5|TRBV27|few
CASSFLGDNQPQHF
TGTGCCAGCAGTTTTTTGGGCGACAACCAGCCCCAGCATTTT
>TRBD1|TRBJ1-3|TRBV7-9|NA
CASRQGHSGNTIYF
TGTGCCAGCAGACAGGGGCACTCTGGAAACACCATATATTTT
>NA|TRBJ1-2|TRBV10-3|NA
CAISDTTNYGYTF
TGTGCCATCAGTGATACTACTAACTATGGCTACACCTTC
>TRBD1|TRBJ2-5|TRBV7-2|NA
CASSAQTGKQETQYF
TGTGCCAGCAGCGCCCAGACAGGGAAGCAAGAGACCCAGTACTTC
>NA|TRBJ1-1|TRBV27|NA
CASSSLLGGPAFF
TGTGCCAGCAGTTCACTCCTCGGGGGGCCGGCTTTCTTT
>TRBD1|TRBJ1-1|TRBV28|NA
CASSFTGQGAGEAFF
TGTGCCAGCAGTTTTACCGGACAGGGCGCGGGTGAAGCTTTCTTT
>TRBD2|TRBJ2-3|TRBV9|NA
CASSAGIAGVKTDTQYF
TGTGCCAGCAGCGCCGGAATAGCGGGAGTAAAGACAGATACGCAGTATTTT
>NA|TRBJ2-2|TRBV6-2/TRBV6-3|NA
CASSYSPENTGELFF
TGTGCCAGCAGTTACAGCCCCGAGAACACCGGGGAGCTGTTTTTT
>TRBD2|TRBJ2-1|TRBV2|few
CASKETGGQYNEQFF
TGTGCCAGCAAGGAGACGGGAGGCCAATACAATGAGCAGTTCTTC
>NA|TRBJ1-2|TRBV6-5|NA
CAIRFSGEYGYTF
TGTGCCATACGATTTTCGGGGGAATATGGCTACACCTTC
>TRBD1|TRBJ1-1|TRBV7-9|NA
CASSSSKTGTSTEAFF
TGTGCCAGCAGCTCATCTAAGACAGGGACGTCCACTGAAGCTTTCTTT
>TRBD2|TRBJ2-2|TRBV4-3|once
CASSQGLLGTSGNTGELFF
TGCGCCAGCAGCCAAGGGTTACTCGGGACTAGCGGAAACACCGGGGAGCTGTTTTTT
>NA|TRBJ1-1|TRBV11-2|NA
CATLGQGGIEAFF
TGTGCCACCCTGGGGCAGGGAGGCATTGAAGCTTTCTTT
>TRBD1|TRBJ1-6|TRBV30|NA
CAWSLDRGRSPLHF
TGTGCCTGGAGTCTAGACAGGGGGCGTTCACCCCTCCACTTT
>NA|TRBJ2-7|TRBV10-2|NA
CASRDFAQGEQYF
TGCGCCAGCAGAGACTTCGCCCAGGGCGAGCAGTACTTC